Listed below are T cell receptor beta chains from one sample, sequenced in a study of blood T cell repertoires in COVID-19. TCRdb's copy holds only in-frame clones and misses some; the assay was immunoSEQ multiplex PCR. The sample comprises 150,000 to 200,000 clones, roughly 87% of which are singletons, and about 11% rests with the top ten. Input material: PBMCs or T cells enriched from blood (not recorded which). Receptors were obtained from a man aged 50 or older who had recovered from COVID-19. The conserved cysteine and the conserved F or W are not part of the CDR3 here. Fields, in order: J gene, clone size, V gene, CDR3 protein. A row's size may be missing; if present it is once, few, many or a size class.

J: TRBJ2-7; size: few; V: TRBV11-2; CDR3: ASSLGGSYEQY
J: TRBJ1-2; size: .; V: TRBV16; CDR3: ASSGPDYNGGNYGYT
J: TRBJ2-7; size: .; V: TRBV6-5; CDR3: ASSYEVGVTYEQY
J: TRBJ2-3; size: .; V: TRBV7-4; CDR3: ASSFFPRESSSTDTQY
J: TRBJ1-5; size: .; V: TRBV7-3; CDR3: ATPCDTPPHSNQPQH
J: TRBJ1-5; size: .; V: TRBV5-4; CDR3: ASSSSQGDQPQH
J: TRBJ2-2; size: once; V: TRBV5-6; CDR3: ASSLEVSGRAGELF
J: TRBJ2-1; size: .; V: TRBV10-3; CDR3: AISETGRGEQF
J: TRBJ1-2; size: .; V: TRBV11-2; CDR3: ASSLTGGNYGYT
J: TRBJ1-5; size: .; V: TRBV5-1; CDR3: ASSFTGMGQPQH
J: TRBJ2-6; size: .; V: TRBV5-5; CDR3: ASSLSYSSSGANVLT
J: TRBJ1-5; size: .; V: TRBV19; CDR3: ASSPEIQGAKDQPQH
J: TRBJ2-7; size: once; V: TRBV7-8; CDR3: ASSLFGYEQY
J: TRBJ2-2; size: .; V: TRBV10-1; CDR3: ASSEGRVAGGSGELF
J: TRBJ2-7; size: .; V: TRBV9; CDR3: ASSVTRPSGGKRTYEQY
J: TRBJ1-5; size: once; V: TRBV6-1; CDR3: ASSEGTGGNQPQH
J: TRBJ1-1; size: .; V: TRBV5-1; CDR3: ASRSGQAEGRAF
J: TRBJ1-2; size: .; V: TRBV3-1/TRBV3-2; CDR3: ASSPGGGNYGYT
J: TRBJ1-5; size: .; V: TRBV28; CDR3: ASSLGGEQPQH
J: TRBJ1-3; size: few; V: TRBV9; CDR3: ASSGTGTIGNTIY
J: TRBJ2-5; size: .; V: TRBV6-5; CDR3: ASSRGGLLQETQY
J: TRBJ2-1; size: .; V: TRBV9; CDR3: ASSASTSGSYNEQF
J: TRBJ1-5; size: .; V: TRBV6-6; CDR3: ASRTGGDNQPQH
J: TRBJ1-3; size: few; V: TRBV7-8; CDR3: ASSRLGGRSGNTIY
J: TRBJ2-7; size: .; V: TRBV3-1/TRBV3-2; CDR3: ASSQATLLAGEQY
J: TRBJ1-1; size: .; V: TRBV4-1; CDR3: ASSQDRYRSLKVNTEAF
J: TRBJ1-5; size: .; V: TRBV9; CDR3: ASSKAGQPNQPQH
J: TRBJ2-2; size: .; V: TRBV4-2; CDR3: ASRRTSGVGELF
J: TRBJ2-7; size: once; V: TRBV29-1; CDR3: SVEILAGLSSYEQY
J: TRBJ1-1; size: .; V: TRBV11-3; CDR3: ASSLLGGRAF
J: TRBJ2-6; size: .; V: TRBV19; CDR3: ASSIQGAGANVLT
J: TRBJ2-7; size: .; V: TRBV20-1; CDR3: SASGAGGLYDEQY
J: TRBJ2-2; size: once; V: TRBV3-1/TRBV3-2; CDR3: ASSHRDFATGELF
J: TRBJ1-2; size: .; V: TRBV28; CDR3: ASSLSTGTNYGYT
J: TRBJ2-7; size: few; V: TRBV19; CDR3: ASSIGPSGTYEQY
J: TRBJ2-5; size: .; V: TRBV7-2; CDR3: ASSSPTRSETQY
J: TRBJ2-7; size: .; V: TRBV9; CDR3: ASSVGTSGGDEQY